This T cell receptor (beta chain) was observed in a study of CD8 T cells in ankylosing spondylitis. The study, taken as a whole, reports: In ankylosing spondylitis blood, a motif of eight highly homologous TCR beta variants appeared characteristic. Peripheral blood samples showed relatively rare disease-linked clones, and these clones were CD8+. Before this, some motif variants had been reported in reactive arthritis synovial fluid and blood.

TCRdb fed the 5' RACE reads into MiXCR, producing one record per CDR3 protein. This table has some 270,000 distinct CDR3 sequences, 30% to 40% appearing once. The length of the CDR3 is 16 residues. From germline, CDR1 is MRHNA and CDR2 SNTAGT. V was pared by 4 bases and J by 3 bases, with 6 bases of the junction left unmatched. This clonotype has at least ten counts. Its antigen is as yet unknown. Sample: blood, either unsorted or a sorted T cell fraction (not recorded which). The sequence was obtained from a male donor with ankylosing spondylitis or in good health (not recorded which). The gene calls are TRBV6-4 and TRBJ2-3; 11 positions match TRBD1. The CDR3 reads CASSAGTGGGTDTQYF. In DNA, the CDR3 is TGTGCCAGCAGTGCCGGGACAGGGGGTGGGACAGATACGCAGTATTTT.